Each of the 22 T cell receptor beta chains below was sequenced from the same sample in a study of glioma-infiltrating T cells. Amplification of TCR alpha and beta CDR3 regions from RNA used iRepertoire nested multiplex PCR. TCRdb re-called the multiplex PCR reads with MiXCR, one entry per CDR3 protein. Here the sample spans approximately 400,000 distinct CDR3 sequences, 41% being singletons. The sample taken for sequencing was glioma tissue, nonneoplastic brain tissue, or PBMCs (not recorded which). Receptors were obtained from a human donor with low-grade glioma or glioblastoma, undergoing nonglioma brain surgery, or in good health (not recorded which).

This clonotype was found a few times. This chain joins TRBV4-1 and TRBJ2-7, with a weak D call TRBD1 (7 bases). Germline lookup yields CDR1 MGHRA and CDR2 YSYEKL. CDR3 size: 15 residues. Trimming left V 2 bases short and J 0 bases short, with 11 bases between. The CDR3 spells CASSQRQGLSYEQYF. The CDR3 region has the DNA TGCGCCAGCAGCCAACGACAGGGACTCTCCTACGAGCAGTACTTC.

V gene TRBV12-3 or TRBV12-4 combines with J gene TRBJ2-1, with 10 bases that match TRBD1. V lost 4 bases and J lost 5; bases outside the gene matches: 5. CDR3 size: 15 residues. CDR3: CASSSDRGFHNEQFF. DNA of the CDR3: TGTGCCAGCAGTTCGGACAGGGGGTTCCACAATGAGCAGTTCTTC.

The chain employs TRBV4-3 and TRBJ2-6; unclear D gene. This CDR3 comprises 20 residues. The V end lost 2 bases, the J end lost 0 bases, and 20 bases lay between the germline ends. The V gene's germline CDR1 is LGHNA and CDR2 YSLEER. The CDR3 loop is CASSQRIFRSVVSGANVLTF. The CDR3 nucleotides read TGCGCCAGCAGCCAAAGGATTTTTCGGTCGGTGGTCTCTGGGGCCAACGTCCTGACTTTC.

The CDR3 DNA reads TGCGCCAGCAGCCACCGGGGACTAGCGGGAGAAGAGACCCAGTACTTC. Translation gives CASSHRGLAGEETQYF. This chain joins TRBV4-1 and TRBJ2-5; TRBD2 agrees at 14 bases. Trimming removed 3 bases from V and 3 bases from J; junction bases left unmatched: 3. Germline lookup yields CDR1 MGHRA and CDR2 YSYEKL. The CDR3 spans 16 residues.

V and J are TRBV14 and TRBJ2-7, with D possibly being TRBD2 (6 bases). CDR1 and CDR2 (germline): SGHDN, FVKESK. This CDR3 has 14 amino acids. Trimming stripped 2 bases from V and 5 bases from J, with 13 bases between. Here the CDR3 reads CASSQRGTINEQYF. The CDR3 region has the DNA TGTGCCAGCAGCCAACGCGGGACGATCAACGAGCAGTACTTC.

In this sample, this clonotype turned up once. CDR3 in amino acids: CSVEVQGSYEQYF. The CDR3 nucleotides are TGCAGCGTTGAAGTACAGGGAAGCTACGAGCAGTACTTC. The chain joins TRBV29-1 to TRBJ2-7; D perhaps matches TRBD1 (6 bases). The germline V gene encodes CDR1 SQVTM and CDR2 ANQGSEA. V gave up 1 base and J gave up 3 bases, with 10 bases separating them. The CDR3 runs to 13 residues.

This clonotype has only a few counts. The V gene is TRBV28, the J gene TRBJ1-5; the D gene is possibly TRBD1 (6 bases). CDR3 size: 16 residues. CDR1 and CDR2 from the germline V gene are MDHEN and SYDVKM. V was pared by 3 bases and J by 5 bases, with 17 bases between. CDR3 DNA: TGTGCCAGCAGTTTGACCTCGTGGAGGGGGTATCAGCCCCAGCATTTT. It specifies CASSLTSWRGYQPQHF.

In this sample, this clonotype turned up many times. This chain's CDR3 is CASSDQTRNTEAFF. The CDR3 bases are TGTGCCAGCAGCGACCAGACAAGGAACACTGAAGCTTTCTTT. The chain recombines TRBV6-2 or TRBV6-3 with TRBJ1-1; D gene unclear. The CDR3 is made up of 14 amino acids. The germline gives CDR1 MNHEY, CDR2 SVGEGT. Between the trimmed V and J ends, which lost 6 bases and 1 base, there was a span of 12 bases.

The V call is TRBV14, the J call TRBJ2-2; D uncertain. Trimming pared 4 bases from V and 7 bases from J, leaving 10 bases between. The length of the CDR3 is 13 residues. Germline V lookup: CDR1 SGHDN, CDR2 FVKESK. CDR3 sequence reads: CASSPGYNGELFF. The CDR3 DNA reads as TGTGCCAGCAGCCCCGGATACAACGGGGAGCTGTTTTTT.

On this clonotype itself: Germline and junction disagree at one end, which may indicate a read error. The chain combines TRBV20-1 with TRBJ2-3, with TRBD2 as a possible D gene (5 bases). The CDR3 extends over 16 amino acids. Germline assignment: CDR1 DFQATT and CDR2 SNEGSKA (reference sequence). CDR3 amino acids: CIARDRASRSTDTQYF. Written as DNA, the CDR3 is TGCATTGCTAGAGATCGTGCTAGCCGTAGCACAGATACGCAGTATTTT.

Concerning this clonotype: Germline and junction disagree at one end, which may indicate a read error. V usage is TRBV28 and J usage is TRBJ2-7; 7 nucleotides agree with TRBD2. CDR1 and CDR2 (germline): MDHEN, SYDVKM. The CDR3 has 18 amino acids. CDR3 residues: CASSTVHVPRDYLYEQYF. In DNA form, the CDR3 reads TGTGCTAGCAGCACAGTCCATGTTCCTCGGGACTACCTTTACGAGCAGTACTTC.

The V gene is TRBV18, the J gene TRBJ2-1, with D hard to call. The CDR3 covers 13 residues. V dropped 3 bases and J dropped 10 bases, with 13 bases sitting between them. In germline, CDR1 is KGHSH, CDR2 LQKENI. This CDR3 is CASSPYGAYEQFF. DNA for the CDR3: TGTGCCAGCTCACCCTATGGCGCCTACGAGCAGTTCTTC.

The genes are TRBV19 and TRBJ1-5; 8 bases match TRBD1. CDR3 size: 14 residues. The trim removed 7 bases at V and 3 bases at J, leaving 5 bases unmatched. CDR1 is LNHDA, CDR2 SQIVND, per germline (reference sequence). The CDR3 DNA is TGTGCCAGTACCCGGACAGGGCTCAATCAGCCCCAGCATTTT. Translation gives CASTRTGLNQPQHF.

The rearrangement joins TRBV6-1 to TRBJ2-3, with a weak D call TRBD2 (5 bases). Germline V gene data show CDR1 as MNHNS and CDR2 as SASEGT. The CDR3 is 15 amino acids. V was pared by 10 bases and J by 2 bases, with 19 bases between. The CDR3 loop reads CANVLLSGYTDTQYF. CDR3 bases: TGTGCCAACGTTCTCCTAAGCGGTTACACAGATACGCAGTATTTT.

The genes are TRBV28 and TRBJ2-7; D is ambiguous. CDR1 and CDR2 from the germline V gene are MDHEN and SYDVKM. The germline V and J ends were trimmed by 2 bases and 3 bases, with 11 bases remaining between them. The CDR3 is 14 residues long. CDR3 sequence reads: CASSLPGSFYEQYF. The CDR3 region has the DNA TGTGCCAGCAGTTTACCGGGCTCCTTCTACGAGCAGTACTTC.

The table lists this clonotype with a count of one. The chain recombines TRBV12-3 or TRBV12-4 with TRBJ2-7; D gene uncertain. This CDR3 has 14 residues. V dropped 0 bases and J dropped 3 bases, with 9 bases sitting between them. CDR3 loop: CASSLAGPYYEQYF. CDR3 DNA sequence: TGTGCCAGCAGTTTAGCCGGACCCTACTACGAGCAGTACTTC.

This clonotype was recorded a few times. V is TRBV6-1 and J is TRBJ1-5; D not resolved. This CDR3 contains 15 residues. V dropped 5 bases and J dropped 2 bases, with 13 bases sitting between them. Germline CDR1 reads MNHNS; CDR2 reads SASEGT. CDR3 bases: TGTGCCAGCAGTTACGCGGCAGGAGGCAATCAGCCCCAGCATTTT. Translation gives CASSYAAGGNQPQHF.

Notes on this clonotype: It may be a read error: a sequence one base away is much more abundant. The V and J genes are TRBV27 and TRBJ1-5; 7 bases fit TRBD1. Germline-derived CDR1 and CDR2 are MNHEY and SMNVEV (reference sequence). The CDR3 is 15 amino acids. The CDR3 spells CVSSPGQVGVQPQHF. The CDR3 coding sequence is TGTGTCAGCAGTCCCGGACAGGTTGGGGTTCAGCCCCAGCATTTT.

This clonotype has more than one count but fewer than ten. This chain links TRBV28 with TRBJ1-3; maybe TRBD1 (5 bases). This CDR3 has 16 residues. V dropped 5 bases and J dropped 4 bases, with 18 bases sitting between them. Looked up from germline, CDR1 is MDHEN and CDR2 is SYDVKM. The CDR3 DNA follows: TGTGCCAGCAGTCCCTATTCGAACACAGGCGGAAACACCATATATTTT. As protein: CASSPYSNTGGNTIYF.

Of note for this clonotype: This may come from a read error, since a much larger clone is one base off. CDR3 DNA sequence: TGTGCCAGCAGTGGGTCACTCAACACTGAAGCTTTCTTT. Amino acid sequence: CASSGSLNTEAFF. V usage is TRBV6-1 and J usage is TRBJ1-1; D gene uncertain. CDR3 length: 13 residues. The V gene lost 4 bases and the J gene lost 2 bases, with 8 bases spanning the gap. Germline V CDR1 and CDR2: MNHNS, SASEGT.

This clonotype was seen at least ten times. The gene calls are TRBV28 and TRBJ1-2, with a tentative D call TRBD1 (5 bases). This CDR3 spans 14 amino acids. From germline, CDR1 is MDHEN and CDR2 SYDVKM. V lost 8 bases and J 1 base, leaving 14 bases between the germline ends. The CDR3 DNA reads TGTGCCAGCCACCGTCTGGGGGATAACTATGGCTACACCTTC. Protein product: CASHRLGDNYGYTF.

This clonotype was counted a few times. The CDR3 nucleotides read TGTGCCAGCAGCGGCTGGGGGGGGAACACTGAAGCTTTCTTT. It translates to CASSGWGGNTEAFF. The V call is TRBV12-3 or TRBV12-4, the J call TRBJ1-1; TRBD1 is a possible D gene (5 bases). The V end lost 6 bases, the J end lost 1 base, and 12 bases lay between the germline ends. This CDR3 contains 14 residues.